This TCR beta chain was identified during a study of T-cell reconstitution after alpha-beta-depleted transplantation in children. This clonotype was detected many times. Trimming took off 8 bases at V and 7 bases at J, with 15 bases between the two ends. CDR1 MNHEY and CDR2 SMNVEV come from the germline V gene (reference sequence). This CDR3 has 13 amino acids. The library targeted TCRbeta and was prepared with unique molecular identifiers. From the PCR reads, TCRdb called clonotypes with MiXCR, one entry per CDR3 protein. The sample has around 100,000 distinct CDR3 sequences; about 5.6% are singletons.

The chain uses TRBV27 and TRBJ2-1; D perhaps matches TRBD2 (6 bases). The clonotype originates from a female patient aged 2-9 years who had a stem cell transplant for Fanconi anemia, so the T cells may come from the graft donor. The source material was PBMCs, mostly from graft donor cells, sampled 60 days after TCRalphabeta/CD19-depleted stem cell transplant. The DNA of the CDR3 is TGTGCCAGCTCCCGACTAGGTGGGAATGAGCAGTTCTTC. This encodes CASSRLGGNEQFF.